This TCR beta chain was identified in a study of CD8 T cell repertoires and HIV-1 epitope variants. Study-wide context: Separate wells received one of Twenty-five Gag or Nef variant peptides. Controls were a CMV, EBV and flu peptide pool, Ebola AY9 negative control, and no-peptide well. IL-2, IL-7 and IL-15 were added on days 3 and 7 of approximately ten-day cultures.

Findings and limits, study-wide: Four to six clonotypes recognized Nef KF9, one HW9, none TAALDMSHF.

This clone has just one count. The antigen is unknown. V shed 6 bases and J shed 2 bases, with 16 bases lying between them. The germline V gene encodes CDR1 MNHEY and CDR2 SVGAGI. The length of the CDR3 is 15 residues. Only in-frame clones appear in the TCRdb table, and some are missing; sequencing was by immunoSEQ multiplex PCR. The sample shows under 5,500 clones, 65% to 70% of them seen only once. The chain employs TRBV6-5 and TRBJ2-5, with D possibly being TRBD2 (5 bases). The origin of this receptor is a male donor with HIV. The sequencing sample was made of cultured CD8+ T cells derived from PBMCs. The CDR3 here is CASSSAGIDQETQYF. The CDR3, as DNA: TGTGCCAGCAGCTCCGCCGGGATAGATCAAGAGACCCAGTACTTC.